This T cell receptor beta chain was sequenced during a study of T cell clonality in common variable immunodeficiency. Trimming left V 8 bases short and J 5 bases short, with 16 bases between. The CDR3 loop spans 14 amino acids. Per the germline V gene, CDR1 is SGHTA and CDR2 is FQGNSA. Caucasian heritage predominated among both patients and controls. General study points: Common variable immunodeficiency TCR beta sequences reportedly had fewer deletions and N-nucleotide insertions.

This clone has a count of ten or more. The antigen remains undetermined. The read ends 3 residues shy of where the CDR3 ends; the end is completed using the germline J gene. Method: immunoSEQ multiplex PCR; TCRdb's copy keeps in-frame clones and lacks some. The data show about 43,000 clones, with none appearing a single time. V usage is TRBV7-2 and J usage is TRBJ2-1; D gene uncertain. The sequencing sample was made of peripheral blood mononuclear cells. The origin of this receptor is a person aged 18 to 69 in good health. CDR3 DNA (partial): TGTGCCAGCGGCAGGTATCCCCGGAACAATGAG. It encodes CASGRYPRNNE. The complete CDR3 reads CASGRYPRNNEQFF.